Below, 30 T cell receptor beta chains from the same sample are listed, as sequenced in a study of CD8 T cells in ankylosing spondylitis (TCRdb year 2017). On the study overall, not on this receptor specifically: Blood from ankylosing spondylitis patients appeared to be characterized by a TCR beta motif made up of under ten highly homologous amino acid variants.

The library was generated by 5' RACE. These reads were obtained on an Illumina HiSeq 2500. In-frame beta chains were kept once TCRdb had trimmed the public reads at Q25 with fastp and called clones with MiXCR. Entries that share a CDR3 protein sequence are merged under the most common genes and DNA. This sample lists about 480,000 distinct CDR3 sequences; 15% to 20% were detected once. 1% of the sample belongs to the ten largest clones. These receptors have no known antigen. Material for sequencing was blood, either unsorted or a sorted T cell fraction (not recorded which). These receptors were taken from a male donor with ankylosing spondylitis.

The chain couples TRBV20-1 to TRBJ2-7, with 13 bases aligning to TRBD2. CDR1 and CDR2 (germline): DFQATT, SNEGSKA (reference sequence). The V and J ends lost 0 bases and 4 bases, in that order; junction bases with no gene match: 3. The CDR3 is 15 amino acids. CDR3 bases: TGCAGTGCTAGAGATCAGACTAGCGGGAGGTACGAGCAGTACTTC. Its translation: CSARDQTSGRYEQYF.

The chain employs TRBV27 and TRBJ2-7; 7 positions match TRBD1. V shed 7 bases and J 6 bases; nucleotides not matched to a gene: 9. CDR3 length: 13 residues. Germline V gene lookup returns CDR1 MNHEY and CDR2 SMNVEV (reference sequence). DNA of the CDR3: TGTGCCAGCAAACCGACAGGGTTTGGCGAGCAGTACTTC. Translating it yields CASKPTGFGEQYF.

This chain uses TRBV2 with TRBJ2-7, with 7 bases fitting TRBD1. The germline CDR1 and CDR2 sequences are SNHLY and FYNNEI. The CDR3 sequence is 15 residues long. J gave up 1 base and V 4 bases, and 7 bases lay outside the gene matches. The CDR3 nucleotides read TGTGCCAGCAGTGTGACAGGGAGTTTATCCTACGAGCAGTACTTC. It yields the protein CASSVTGSLSYEQYF.

Ten or more counts support this clonotype. The chain combines TRBV3-1 with TRBJ1-4; TRBD1 aligns across 7 bases. V was pared by 4 bases and J by 7 bases, with 9 bases of the junction left unmatched. The CDR3 loop spans 15 amino acids. CDR1 is LGHDT, CDR2 YNNKEL, per germline (reference sequence). Here the CDR3 reads CASSRTLDRSEKLFF. The CDR3 DNA is TGTGCCAGCAGCCGGACTTTGGACAGGTCTGAAAAACTGTTTTTT.

This clonotype was picked up a small number of times. This chain uses TRBV6-2 or TRBV6-3 with TRBJ2-5; D not certain. The CDR3 loop spans 15 amino acids. The V end lost 0 bases, the J end lost 1 base, and 9 bases lay between the germline ends. CDR1 and CDR2 from the germline V gene are MNHEY and SVGEGT. CDR3 DNA sequence: TGTGCCAGCAGTTACTCGAACAGAGTCCAAGAGACCCAGTACTTC. Translating it yields CASSYSNRVQETQYF.

This clonotype has more than one count but fewer than ten. The CDR3 DNA reads as TGCGCCAGCAGCTTGTTTTTGCAGCCGACACGAGAGACCCAGTACTTC. Translating it yields CASSLFLQPTRETQYF. The V gene is TRBV5-1, the J gene TRBJ2-5; D unclear. Between the trimmed V and J ends, which lost 1 base and 4 bases, there was a span of 17 bases. This CDR3 has 16 amino acids. Germline V lookup: CDR1 SGHRS, CDR2 YFSETQ.

The V and J genes are TRBV19 and TRBJ2-7; 7 positions match TRBD1. Trimming removed 8 bases from V and 2 bases from J; junction bases left unmatched: 3. The germline V gene has CDR1 LNHDA and CDR2 SQIVND (reference sequence). This CDR3 contains 12 residues. Written as DNA, the CDR3 is TGTGCCAGTGGACAGGCAGCCTACGAGCAGTACTTC. As protein: CASGQAAYEQYF. The variable domain in full, with the rest retrieved from reference TRBV19 and TRBJ2-7, is DGGITQSPKYLFRKEGQNVTLSCEQNLNHDAMYWYRQDPGQGLRLIYYSQIVNDFQKGDIAEGYSVSREKKESFPLTVTSAQKNPTAFYLCASGQAAYEQYFGPGTRLTVT.

The chain couples TRBV20-1 to TRBJ2-7; TRBD2 aligns across 10 bases. Germline CDR1 is DFQATT and CDR2 is SNEGSKA (reference sequence). Losses at the gene ends were 6 bases for V and 7 bases for J; bases not matched to a gene: 9. This CDR3 spans 13 amino acids. CDR3 DNA sequence: TGCAGTGCCCCAAGACTAGCGGGTGGGGAGCAGTACTTC. Translating it yields CSAPRLAGGEQYF.

This chain connects TRBV6-1 to TRBJ2-2, with no clear D. The CDR3 spans 15 residues. V was trimmed by 5 bases and J by 4 bases, leaving 14 bases between them. Germline values: CDR1 MNHNS, CDR2 SASEGT. The CDR3 coding sequence is TGTGCCAGCAGTCAACGGACGTCGGGCACCGGGGAGCTGTTTTTT. Amino acids: CASSQRTSGTGELFF.

The chain has TRBV12-3 or TRBV12-4 and TRBJ2-1, with 9 bases identical to TRBD2. The CDR3 contains 16 residues. The ends lost 5 bases at V and 4 bases at J; junction bases unmatched: 9. CDR3 in DNA: TGTGCCAGCAGTCTCCACGCTAGCGGGGATTACAATGAGCAGTTCTTC. Translating it yields CASSLHASGDYNEQFF.

This clonotype occurred many times. The chain couples TRBV29-1 to TRBJ2-3; 11 bases agree with TRBD2. Germline assignment: CDR1 SQVTM and CDR2 ANQGSEA. The CDR3 extends over 14 amino acids. V was clipped by 6 bases and J by 5 bases; unmatched bases: 7. CDR3: CSVYRLAGIDTQYF. CDR3 DNA: TGCAGCGTATACAGACTAGCGGGGATAGATACGCAGTATTTT.

On this clonotype: A much bigger clone sits one base away, suggesting this may be a read error. The chain joins TRBV2 to TRBJ1-5; D may be TRBD1 (5 bases). The CDR3 sequence is 13 residues long. V lost 3 bases to trimming and J lost 3 bases, with 6 bases between them. Germline CDR1 and CDR2: SNHLY and FYNNEI. The DNA for the CDR3 is TGTGCCAGCAGTGACAGGGTCAATCAGCCCCAGCATTTT. It codes for CASSDRVNQPQHF.

This rearrangement joins TRBV3-1 to TRBJ2-3; D possibly corresponds to TRBD1 (6 bases). Germline V gives CDR1 LGHDT, CDR2 YNNKEL (reference sequence). The CDR3 spans 16 residues. V was trimmed by 4 bases and J by 0 bases, leaving 14 bases between them. This CDR3 is CASSPRGRRSTDTQYF. CDR3 coding DNA: TGTGCCAGCAGCCCCAGGGGCCGAAGAAGCACAGATACGCAGTATTTT.

This clonotype was detected only a few times. The V call is TRBV20-1, the J call TRBJ2-1, with 7 bases lining up with TRBD2. From germline, CDR1 is DFQATT and CDR2 SNEGSKA (reference sequence). The CDR3 is 15 amino acids. Losses at the gene ends were 3 bases for V and 6 bases for J; bases not matched to a gene: 11. The CDR3 reads CSASPIGRSANEQFF. The DNA for the CDR3 is TGCAGTGCTAGCCCTATCGGGAGGTCGGCCAATGAGCAGTTCTTC.

This clonotype was seen repeatedly, ten times or more. The rearrangement uses TRBV12-3 or TRBV12-4 and TRBJ2-1; 9 nucleotides match TRBD2. Unmatched junction bases numbered 7, after V lost 7 bases and J lost 3 bases. There are 15 residues in the CDR3. The CDR3 sequence is CASIPGTSLYNEQFF. CDR3 DNA: TGTGCCAGCATCCCCGGGACTAGCCTCTACAATGAGCAGTTCTTC.

The chain recombines TRBV2 with TRBJ2-1, with 9 bases aligning to TRBD1. The germline CDR1 and CDR2 sequences are SNHLY and FYNNEI. With 5 bases clipped from V and 7 bases from J, the junction kept 6 bases outside the gene matches. The CDR3 runs to 14 residues. The CDR3 DNA reads TGTGCCAGCAGTCGGGACAGGGAAGGGAATGAGCAGTTCTTC. Its translation is CASSRDREGNEQFF.

Concerning this clonotype itself: One junction end does not reproduce the germline sequence, and a read error may be involved. The chain employs TRBV20-1 and TRBJ2-1; the D gene is possibly TRBD2 (6 bases). The CDR3 runs to 11 residues. CDR1 and CDR2 (germline): DFQATT, SNEGSKA (reference sequence). CDR3 coding DNA: TGCAGTGCTAGATCGGGGACTGAGCGGTTCTTC. Translation gives CSARSGTERFF.

J is TRBJ1-2 and V is TRBV7-2; the D is unclear. This CDR3 comprises 14 residues. V gave up 6 bases and J gave up 9 bases, with 20 bases separating them. The V gene's germline CDR1 is SGHTA and CDR2 FQGNSA. Here the CDR3 reads CASREAEHQTRYTF. The CDR3 bases are TGTGCCAGCAGGGAGGCGGAACACCAAACTCGCTACACCTTC.

In its sample, this clonotype was seen a few times. The chain is built from TRBV10-2 and TRBJ2-7, with TRBD2 identical over 14 bases. The germline gives CDR1 WSHSY, CDR2 SAAADI. With 7 bases clipped from V and 7 bases from J, the junction kept 12 bases outside the gene matches. The CDR3 has 16 residues. The DNA of the CDR3 is TGCGCCAGCAAGACCTTCGGGACTAGCGGGAGTCGGGAGCAGTACTTC. It specifies CASKTFGTSGSREQYF.

This clonotype has only a few counts. The chain uses TRBV5-1 and TRBJ2-1; TRBD2 matches 7 bases. With V trimmed by 0 bases and J by 14 bases, 8 bases remained unmatched. Germline lookup yields CDR1 SGHRS and CDR2 YFSETQ. The CDR3 consists of 13 residues. The CDR3 loop is CASSLGAREREFF. CDR3 DNA: TGCGCCAGCAGCTTGGGGGCGCGGGAGAGGGAGTTCTTC. The full variable domain, in which reference TRBV5-1 and TRBJ2-1 provide the parts outside the CDR3, is KAGVTQTPRYLIKTRGQQVTLSCSPISGHRSVSWYQQTPGQGLQFLFEYFSETQRNKGNFPGRFSGRQFSNSRSEMNVSTLELGDSALYLCASSLGAREREFFGPGTRLTVL.

This clonotype has more than one count but fewer than ten. The V gene is TRBV20-1, the J gene TRBJ1-5, with D possibly being TRBD1 (6 bases). The CDR3 contains 15 residues. Germline values: CDR1 DFQATT, CDR2 SNEGSKA (reference sequence). Trimming pared 4 bases from V and 0 bases from J, leaving 13 bases between. Written as DNA, the CDR3 is TGCAGTGCTACCGCAGGGGAGTATAGCAATCAGCCCCAGCATTTT. This gives the protein CSATAGEYSNQPQHF.

The gene calls are TRBV7-2 and TRBJ2-6, with D tentatively TRBD1 (6 bases). The CDR3 length is 17 residues. The V end lost 3 bases, the J end lost 7 bases, and 19 bases lay between the germline ends. Per the germline V gene, CDR1 is SGHTA and CDR2 is FQGNSA. CDR3: CASSFAGVRMSANVLTF. The CDR3 coding sequence is TGTGCCAGCAGCTTTGCAGGGGTCCGAATGAGCGCCAACGTCCTGACTTTC.

This clonotype has a handful of counts. The CDR3, as DNA: TGTGCCTGGAGTGTGTGGGGGGGTGAAGCTTTCTTT. Its protein is CAWSVWGGEAFF. J is TRBJ1-1 and V is TRBV30; tentatively, D is TRBD1 (5 bases). V lost 0 bases to trimming and J lost 7 bases, with 9 bases between them. The CDR3 contains 12 residues. Germline V CDR1 and CDR2: GTSNPN, SVGIG (reference sequence). Full variable domain (outside the CDR3, taken from reference TRBV30 and TRBJ1-1): SQTIHQWPATLVQPVGSPLSLECTVEGTSNPNLYWYRQAAGRGLQLLFYSVGIGQISSEVPQNLSASRPQDRQFILSSKKLLLSDSGFYLCAWSVWGGEAFFGQGTRLTVV.

This chain links TRBV7-9 with TRBJ2-3; TRBD2 is a possible D gene (5 bases). In germline, CDR1 is SEHNR, CDR2 FQNEAQ (reference sequence). The CDR3 totals 15 residues. V was trimmed by 8 bases and J by 3 bases, leaving 18 bases between them. CDR3 sequence (DNA): TGTGCCAGCCTACGGGGTGTTCTCAAGACAGATACGCAGTATTTT. This translates into CASLRGVLKTDTQYF.

This clonotype was recorded a few times. Its ends do not fully match the called genes, so a read error is possible. The genes are TRBV20-1 and TRBJ2-7; D possibly uses TRBD1 or TRBD2 (5 bases each). There are 14 residues in the CDR3. From germline, CDR1 is DFQATT and CDR2 SNEGSKA (reference sequence). For the CDR3, the DNA is TGCAGTGCAAGAGGGCAGGGAAGTAACTTCGAGCAGTACTTC. As protein: CSARGQGSNFEQYF.

V gene TRBV5-1 combines with J gene TRBJ1-5; D is undetermined. The CDR3 length is 16 residues. Germline CDR1 reads SGHRS; CDR2 reads YFSETQ. The germline V and J ends were trimmed by 3 bases and 1 base, with 14 bases remaining between them. The CDR3 region is CASSSGPVQSNQPQHF. The DNA for the CDR3 is TGCGCCAGCAGCTCAGGCCCGGTACAGAGCAATCAGCCCCAGCATTTT.

The chain employs TRBV5-1 and TRBJ1-4, with unresolved D. There are 14 residues in the CDR3. Germline loops: CDR1 SGHRS, CDR2 YFSETQ. V was shortened by 0 bases and J by 8 bases, with 11 bases between the two germline ends. The CDR3 bases are TGCGCCAGCAGCTTGGGCGGGGTATTGGAAAAACTGTTTTTT. This gives the protein CASSLGGVLEKLFF. Combining the CDR3 with reference TRBV5-1 and TRBJ1-4 gives the whole variable domain KAGVTQTPRYLIKTRGQQVTLSCSPISGHRSVSWYQQTPGQGLQFLFEYFSETQRNKGNFPGRFSGRQFSNSRSEMNVSTLELGDSALYLCASSLGGVLEKLFFGSGTQLSVL.

The chain links TRBV14 to TRBJ2-3, with D perhaps TRBD1 (5 bases). Between the trimmed V and J ends, which lost 4 bases and 0 bases, there was a span of 11 bases. Germline V gives CDR1 SGHDN, CDR2 FVKESK. CDR3 length: 15 residues. CDR3 amino acids: CASSPNRRSTDTQYF. The CDR3 DNA reads as TGTGCCAGCAGCCCGAACAGGCGAAGCACAGATACGCAGTATTTT.

The rearrangement uses TRBV24-1 and TRBJ1-2; 7 bases line up with TRBD1. Germline values: CDR1 KGHDR, CDR2 SFDVKD. After removal of 4 bases from V and 5 bases from J, the junction contained 6 bases not matched to a gene. This CDR3 spans 14 amino acids. Written as DNA, the CDR3 is TGTGCCACCAGTGAAGCGGGACAGCCATATGGCTACACCTTC. Its translation is CATSEAGQPYGYTF.

The chain has TRBV20-1 and TRBJ1-4; tentative D call: TRBD1 (5 bases). CDR1 is DFQATT and CDR2 is SNEGSKA in the germline V gene (reference sequence). The V end lost 5 bases, the J end lost 5 bases, and 15 bases lay between the germline ends. This CDR3 contains 14 residues. CDR3 nucleotide sequence: TGCAGTGCTGAGGCGACAGCCACGAATGAAAAACTGTTTTTT. This sequence encodes CSAEATATNEKLFF.